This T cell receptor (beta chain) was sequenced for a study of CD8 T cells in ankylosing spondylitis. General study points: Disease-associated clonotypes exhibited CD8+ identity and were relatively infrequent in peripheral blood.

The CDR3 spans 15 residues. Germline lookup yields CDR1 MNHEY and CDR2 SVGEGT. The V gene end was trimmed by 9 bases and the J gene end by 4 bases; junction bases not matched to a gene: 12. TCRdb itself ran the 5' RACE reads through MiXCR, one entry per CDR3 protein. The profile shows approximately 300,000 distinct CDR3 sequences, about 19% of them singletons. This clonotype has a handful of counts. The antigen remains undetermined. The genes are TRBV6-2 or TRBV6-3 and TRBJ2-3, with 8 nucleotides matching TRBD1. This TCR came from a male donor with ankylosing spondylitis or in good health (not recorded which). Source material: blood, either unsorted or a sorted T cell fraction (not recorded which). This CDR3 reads CARTPGGDPPDTQYF. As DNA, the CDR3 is TGTGCCAGGACTCCAGGGGGCGATCCCCCAGATACGCAGTATTTT.